This entry features one TCR beta chain sequence. The antigen this receptor binds is unknown. The record has no base qualities; no much larger clone is one base away. Each collaborating institution followed its own protocols to collect whole blood in K2EDTA tubes. For TCRbeta analysis, collaborators shipped samples as frozen whole blood, isolated PBMCs, or DNA extracted from either of those sample types. The entry originates in a study of blood T cell repertoires in COVID-19 (dated by TCRdb to 2019 to 2021). General notes on the study: Samples from collaborators originated in the United States, Italy and Spain and spanned both the acute and convalescent phases of COVID-19. Deeply sampled blood TCRbeta repertoires from subjects exposed to, actively infected with, or recovered from COVID-19 were included in the dataset. The samples were drawn from the first 160 participants of the ongoing ImmuneRACE study and from about 1,200 subjects provided by 6 global collaborators. The prospective study material was composed of cDNA or gDNA derived from T cells, B-cell-depleted T cells, or PBMCs. Where HLA class I and class II types were available, the types were taken from metadata supplied by the sample provider, not from assay-based typing. A de-identified subject ID, COVID-19 status, age in years and sex were almost always included in the sample metadata. A freely available public database, intended as a resource for researchers studying the immune response to SARS-CoV-2, is where the repertoires were released.

On the study overall, not on this receptor specifically: How much clinical and demographic metadata was included differed by source and by participant, and the metadata was provided uncurated.

Looking up the germline V gene yields CDR1 MGHRA and CDR2 YSYEKL. V is clipped by 0 bases and J by 6 bases, and the sequence between their germline boundaries is 12 bases long. The CDR3, cysteine through phenylalanine, is 15 amino acids long. Only the CDR3 part of the read is kept: 45 bases, read in frame from the first base. TCRbeta CDR3 regions were amplified from genomic DNA by means of the immunoSEQ Assay, a bias-controlled multiplex PCR. Per the authors' processing: Nucleated cell counts per sample were estimated from amplification of reference gene primers within the assay. Sequence reads were collapsed and filtered to measure the absolute abundance of every unique TCRbeta CDR3 rearrangement. For each sample, productive Simpson clonality was calculated by taking the square root of Simpson's diversity index across productive rearrangements. TCRdb retrieved this table from immuneACCESS and kept in-frame rearrangements only. Not all clones are present; in checked studies, unresolved V genes account for under half, and no reason is known for the remainder. The V and J calls and clone size come from that table; D and trimming were worked out from the DNA. The table for this sample lists more than 250,000 clones; roughly 91% of them were counted only once. 1% of the sample is taken by the ten largest.

The V and J genes are TRBV4-1 and TRBJ1-5; perhaps TRBD1 is the D gene, with 6 bases matching. This TCR was sampled from a man aged 45-65 years with active or convalescent COVID-19. Sequencing was performed on peripheral blood. The sequenced DNA: TGCGCCAGCAGCCAAGATATACAGGGTGGTCAGCCCCAGCATTTT. It codes for CASSQDIQGGQPQHF.